This T cell receptor (beta chain) was retrieved from a study of cytomegalovirus exposure and HLA in healthy donors. Findings and caveats of the study: Cytomegalovirus association was listed for about 170 TCR beta chains.

This table comes from immunoSEQ multiplex PCR, and its TCRdb copy is limited to in-frame clones, with some not included. The sample has about 56,000 clones, 75% to 90% seen once. As to this clone: The antigen remains unidentified.

This CDR3 contains 13 residues. Trimming shortened V by 4 bases and J by 2 bases, and 8 bases separated the two germline ends. CDR1 KGHSH and CDR2 LQKENI come from the germline V gene. Sequenced material: PBMCs. The chain has TRBV18 and TRBJ1-1; no reliable D call. The TCR originated in a woman between 18 and 29 years old in good health and CMV-seronegative. The CDR3 is CASSRGPNTEAFF. CDR3 sequence (DNA): TGTGCCAGCTCACGAGGGCCCAACACTGAAGCTTTCTTT.